This T cell receptor (beta chain) was sequenced in a study of blood T cell repertoires in COVID-19. In the study overall: From the United States, Italy and Spain came samples of acute and convalescent COVID-19. From T cells, B-cell-depleted T cells, or PBMCs came the material, which was cDNA or gDNA.

The germline V and J ends were trimmed by 5 bases and 5 bases, with 6 bases remaining between them. This CDR3 has 11 amino acids. Per the germline V gene, CDR1 is KGHSH and CDR2 is LQKENI. In this sample, this clone turned up a few times. In the original processing: Amplifying reference gene primers gave estimates of nucleated cell counts. Repertoires were generated with immunoSEQ multiplex PCR, while TCRdb's copy carries only in-frame clones and drops some. The V and J calls and clone size are taken from that table; D and trimming were inferred from the DNA. Of 150,000 to 200,000 clones in the sample, about 86% are singletons; the top ten hold roughly 8.6%.

The sample comprised peripheral blood. The rearrangement links TRBV18 to TRBJ1-2; possibly TRBD1 for D (6 bases). This TCR was recovered from a man in his sixties with acute or convalescent COVID-19. The CDR3 reads CASSTGYGYTF. CDR3 sequence (DNA): TGTGCCAGCTCAACAGGGTATGGCTACACCTTC.